The 3 T cell receptor beta chains reported below all come from one sample, sequenced in a study of response to subunit inactivated influenza vaccine. TCRdb reprocessed the RT-PCR reads via MiXCR and lists one record per CDR3 protein. In the table there are roughly 780,000 distinct CDR3 sequences, about 18% of which are singletons. The sample consisted of PBMCs from blood, taken 5 to 6 days after vaccination. All receptors derive from a man aged 45 to 65 who received an inactivated influenza vaccine.

The V gene is TRBV29-1, the J gene TRBJ2-7; D could derive from TRBD1 or TRBD2 (5 bases each). V was pared by 6 bases and J by 3 bases, with 18 bases between. The CDR3 covers 14 residues. The germline CDR1 and CDR2 sequences are SQVTM and ANQGSEA. This chain's CDR3 is CSVELRLGDYEQYF. In DNA, the CDR3 is TGCAGCGTCGAGCTCCGTCTGGGGGACTACGAGCAGTACTTC.

This clonotype was seen a few times. The chain carries TRBV10-3 and TRBJ2-2; D gene ambiguous. Germline V gene data show CDR1 as ENHRY and CDR2 as SYGVKD. Trimming pared 0 bases from V and 7 bases from J, leaving 6 bases between. The CDR3 is 13 residues long. This CDR3 reads CAISESRSGELFF. CDR3 in DNA: TGTGCCATCAGTGAGTCGCGCAGCGGGGAGCTGTTTTTT.

This clonotype came up a few times. CDR3 amino acids: CSVSGPVTGELFF. The CDR3 coding sequence is TGCAGCGTATCCGGGCCCGTCACCGGGGAGCTGTTTTTT. The chain recombines TRBV29-1 with TRBJ2-2; D remains unclear. The CDR3 has 13 amino acids. CDR1 and CDR2 (germline): SQVTM, ANQGSEA. V gave up 6 bases and J gave up 4 bases, with 12 bases separating them.